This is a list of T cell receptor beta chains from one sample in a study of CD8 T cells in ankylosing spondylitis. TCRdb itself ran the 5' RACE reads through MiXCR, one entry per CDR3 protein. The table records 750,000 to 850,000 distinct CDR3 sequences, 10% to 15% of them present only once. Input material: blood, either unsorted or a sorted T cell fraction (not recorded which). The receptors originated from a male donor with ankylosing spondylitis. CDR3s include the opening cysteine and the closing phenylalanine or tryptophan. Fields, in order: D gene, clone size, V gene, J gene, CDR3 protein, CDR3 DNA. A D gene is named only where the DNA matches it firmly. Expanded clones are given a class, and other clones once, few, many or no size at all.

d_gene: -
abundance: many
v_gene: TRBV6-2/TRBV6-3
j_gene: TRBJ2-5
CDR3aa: CASSFPDPAGTQYF
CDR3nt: TGTGCCAGCAGTTTCCCGGACCCCGCCGGGACCCAGTACTTC

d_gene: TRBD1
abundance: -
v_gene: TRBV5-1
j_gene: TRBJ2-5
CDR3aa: CASSFRDRVLETQYF
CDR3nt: TGCGCCAGCAGCTTCCGGGACAGGGTTTTGGAGACCCAGTACTTC

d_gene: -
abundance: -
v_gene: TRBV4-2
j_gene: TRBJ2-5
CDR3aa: CASSHSVIQETQYF
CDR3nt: TGTGCCAGCAGCCATTCGGTAATACAAGAGACCCAGTACTTC

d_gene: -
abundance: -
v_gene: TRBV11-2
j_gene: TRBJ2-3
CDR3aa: CASSLIRLLADTQYF
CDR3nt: TGTGCCAGCAGCTTAATTCGACTGCTGGCAGATACGCAGTATTTT

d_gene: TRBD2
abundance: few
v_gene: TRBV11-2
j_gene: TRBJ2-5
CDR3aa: CASSHFGFIAGGLGETQYF
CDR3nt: TGTGCCAGCAGCCACTTCGGGTTTATAGCGGGAGGGCTCGGAGAGACCCAGTACTTC

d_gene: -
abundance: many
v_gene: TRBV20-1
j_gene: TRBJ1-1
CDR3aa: CSVSEGPGEAFF
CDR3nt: TGCAGTGTATCGGAGGGCCCAGGTGAAGCTTTCTTT

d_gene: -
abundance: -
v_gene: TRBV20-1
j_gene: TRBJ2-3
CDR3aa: CSARAATSTDTQYF
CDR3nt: TGCAGTGCTAGAGCAGCCACTAGCACAGATACGCAGTATTTT

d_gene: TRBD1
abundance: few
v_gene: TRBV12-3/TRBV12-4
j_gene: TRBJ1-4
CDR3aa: CASSPNRDRASSKLFF
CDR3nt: TGTGCCAGCAGCCCGAACCGGGACAGGGCGTCGTCAAAACTGTTTTTT

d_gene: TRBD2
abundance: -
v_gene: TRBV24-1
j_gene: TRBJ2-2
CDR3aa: CATSDGTSGRGNTGELFF
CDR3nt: TGTGCCACCAGTGATGGGACTAGCGGGAGGGGGAACACCGGGGAGCTGTTTTTT

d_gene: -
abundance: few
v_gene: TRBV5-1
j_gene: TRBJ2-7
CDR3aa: CASRQLGQSSYEQYF
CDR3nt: TGCGCCAGCAGACAACTGGGGCAGAGCTCCTACGAGCAGTACTTC

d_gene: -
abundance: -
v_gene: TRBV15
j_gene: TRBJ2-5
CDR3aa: CATSRGRQETQYF
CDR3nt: TGTGCCACCAGCAGGGGCAGGCAAGAGACCCAGTACTTC

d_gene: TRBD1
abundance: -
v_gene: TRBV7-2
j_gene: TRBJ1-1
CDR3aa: CASNPGQGANTEAFF
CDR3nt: TGTGCCAGCAACCCGGGACAGGGGGCGAACACTGAAGCTTTCTTT

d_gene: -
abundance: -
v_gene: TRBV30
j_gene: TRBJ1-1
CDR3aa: CAWSFSGAISMNTEAFF
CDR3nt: TGTGCCTGGAGTTTTTCAGGGGCCATCTCCATGAACACTGAAGCTTTCTTT

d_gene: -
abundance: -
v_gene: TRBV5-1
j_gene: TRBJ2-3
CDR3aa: CASSPPAGSTDTQYF
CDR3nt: TGCGCCAGCAGCCCCCCGGCGGGGAGCACAGATACGCAGTATTTT

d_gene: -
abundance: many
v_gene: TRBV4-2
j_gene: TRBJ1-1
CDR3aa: CASSVGLYTEAFF
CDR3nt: TGTGCCAGCAGCGTGGGACTTTACACTGAAGCTTTCTTT

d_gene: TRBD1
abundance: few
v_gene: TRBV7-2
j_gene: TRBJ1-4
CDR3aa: CASSPDRANEKLFF
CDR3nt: TGTGCCAGCAGCCCGGACAGGGCAAATGAAAAACTGTTTTTT

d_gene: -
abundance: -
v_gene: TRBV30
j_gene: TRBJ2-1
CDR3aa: CASGQPYNEQFF
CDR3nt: TGTGCCTCAGGACAGCCCTACAATGAGCAGTTCTTC

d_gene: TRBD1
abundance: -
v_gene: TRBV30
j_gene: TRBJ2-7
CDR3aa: CAWKGQMYSYEQYF
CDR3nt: TGTGCCTGGAAGGGACAGATGTACTCCTACGAGCAGTACTTC

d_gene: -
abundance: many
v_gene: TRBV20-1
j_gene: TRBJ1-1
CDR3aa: CSAKAGTPNTEAFF
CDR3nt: TGCAGTGCTAAGGCCGGGACACCGAACACTGAAGCTTTCTTT

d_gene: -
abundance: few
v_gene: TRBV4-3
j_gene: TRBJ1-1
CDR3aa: CASNDKNTEAFF
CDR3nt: TGCGCCAGCAACGATAAGAACACTGAAGCTTTCTTT

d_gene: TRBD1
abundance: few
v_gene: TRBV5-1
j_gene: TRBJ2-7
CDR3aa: CASSTYRDRAYEQYF
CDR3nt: TGCGCCAGCAGCACCTACCGGGACAGGGCCTACGAGCAGTACTTC

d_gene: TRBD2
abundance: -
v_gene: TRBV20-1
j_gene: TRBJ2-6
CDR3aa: CSARTRGRNSGANVLTF
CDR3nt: TGCAGTGCTAGGACTCGCGGGAGGAACTCTGGGGCCAACGTCCTGACTTTC

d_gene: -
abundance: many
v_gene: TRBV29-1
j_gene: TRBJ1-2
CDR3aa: CSVEQGLYYGYTF
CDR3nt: TGCAGCGTTGAACAGGGGTTGTACTATGGCTACACCTTC

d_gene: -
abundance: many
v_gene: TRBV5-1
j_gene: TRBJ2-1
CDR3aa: CASSGGIAASSYNEQFF
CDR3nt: TGCGCCAGCAGCGGCGGGATAGCGGCCTCCTCCTACAATGAGCAGTTCTTC

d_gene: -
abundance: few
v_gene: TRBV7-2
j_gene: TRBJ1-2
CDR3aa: CASSLRQALTNYGYTF
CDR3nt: TGTGCCAGCAGCTTACGACAGGCGCTGACTAACTATGGCTACACCTTC

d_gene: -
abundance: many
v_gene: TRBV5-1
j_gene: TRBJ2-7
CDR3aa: CASSPGQEGYEQYF
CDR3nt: TGCGCCAGCAGCCCAGGACAGGAGGGGTACGAGCAGTACTTC

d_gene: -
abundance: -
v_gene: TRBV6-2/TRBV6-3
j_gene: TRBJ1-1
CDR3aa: CASSYGYWNTEAFF
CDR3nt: TGTGCCAGCAGTTACGGGTACTGGAACACTGAAGCTTTCTTT

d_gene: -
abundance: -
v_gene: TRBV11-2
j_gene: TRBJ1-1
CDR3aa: CASSPTLTAPNTEAFF
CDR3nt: TGTGCCAGCAGCCCAACCCTGACAGCTCCGAACACTGAAGCTTTCTTT

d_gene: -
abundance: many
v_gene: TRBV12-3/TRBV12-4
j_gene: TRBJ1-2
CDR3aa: CASSLGRTYGYTF
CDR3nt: TGTGCCAGCAGTTTAGGGAGGACCTATGGCTACACCTTC

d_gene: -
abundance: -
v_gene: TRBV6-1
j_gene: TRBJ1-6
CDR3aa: CASTRGNKLSPLHF
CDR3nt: TGTGCCAGCACCCGGGGGAACAAGCTTTCACCCCTCCACTTT

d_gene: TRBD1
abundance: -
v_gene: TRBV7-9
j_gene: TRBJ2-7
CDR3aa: CASSWDRDSPYEQYF
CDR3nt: TGTGCCAGCAGCTGGGATCGGGACAGTCCCTACGAGCAGTACTTC

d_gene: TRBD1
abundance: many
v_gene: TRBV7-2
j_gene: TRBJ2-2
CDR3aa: CASSLKSGQTYTGELFF
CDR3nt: TGTGCCAGCAGCTTAAAGTCGGGACAGACCTACACCGGGGAGCTGTTTTTT

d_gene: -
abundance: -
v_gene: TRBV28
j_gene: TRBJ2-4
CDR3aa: CASSPRVEYPLAKNIQYF
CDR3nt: TGTGCCAGCAGCCCCAGGGTTGAGTATCCCCTAGCCAAAAACATTCAGTACTTC

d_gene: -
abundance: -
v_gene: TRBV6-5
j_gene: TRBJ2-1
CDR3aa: CASSYGPGVSYNEQFF
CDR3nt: TGTGCCAGCAGTTACGGGCCAGGGGTATCCTACAATGAGCAGTTCTTC

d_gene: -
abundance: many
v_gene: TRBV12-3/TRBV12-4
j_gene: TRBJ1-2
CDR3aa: CASSFTGLNGYTF
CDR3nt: TGTGCCAGCAGTTTTACGGGACTTAATGGCTACACCTTC

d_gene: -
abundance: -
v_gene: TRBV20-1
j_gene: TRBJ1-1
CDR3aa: CCARDRTRRELNTEAFF
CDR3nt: TGCTGTGCTAGAGATAGGACAAGGAGAGAGTTGAACACTGAAGCTTTCTTT

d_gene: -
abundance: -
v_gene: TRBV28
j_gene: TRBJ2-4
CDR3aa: CASLGAGNNIQYF
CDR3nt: TGTGCCAGCCTTGGGGCAGGGAACAACATTCAGTACTTC

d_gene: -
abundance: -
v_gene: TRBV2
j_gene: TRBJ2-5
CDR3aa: CASTKEGQETQYF
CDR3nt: TGTGCCAGCACTAAGGAGGGTCAAGAGACCCAGTACTTC

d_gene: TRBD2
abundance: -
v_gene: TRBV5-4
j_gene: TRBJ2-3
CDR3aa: CASSLARSGDDTQYF
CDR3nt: TGTGCCAGCAGCTTGGCCCGTAGCGGGGACGATACGCAGTATTTT

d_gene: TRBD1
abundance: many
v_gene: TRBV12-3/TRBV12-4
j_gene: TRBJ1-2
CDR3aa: CASSLDRATGYTF
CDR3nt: TGTGCCAGCAGTTTGGACAGGGCCACTGGCTACACCTTC

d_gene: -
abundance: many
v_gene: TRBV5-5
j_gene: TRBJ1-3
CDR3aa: CASSTRDATNTIYF
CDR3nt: TGTGCCAGCAGCACCCGGGACGCTACGAACACCATATATTTT

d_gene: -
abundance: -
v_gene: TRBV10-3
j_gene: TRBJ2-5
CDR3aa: CAISAPGAETQYF
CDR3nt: TGTGCCATCAGTGCCCCGGGGGCAGAGACCCAGTACTTC